These T cell receptor beta chains were read from a single sample in a study of T cell clonotyping in hematopoietic cell transplantation. Repertoires were generated with immunoSEQ multiplex PCR, while TCRdb's copy carries only in-frame clones and drops some. The repertoire holds roughly 9,000 clones, more than 85% seen once, with around 6% in the top ten. The sample in question was PBMCs, obtained 100 days after allogeneic stem cell transplant. These TCRs come from a male patient aged 45 to 59 who had an allogeneic stem cell transplant from a related donor, so T cells may come from the graft donor. Some clones in this sample may be carry-over from other donors' samples. CDR3s include the opening cysteine and the closing phenylalanine or tryptophan. D genes are given only for firm matches. Rows give clone size only sometimes, using once, few, many, or a class for an expanded clone.

v_call	d_call	clone_size	j_call	cdr3_nt	cdr3_aa
TRBV2	TRBD1	NA	TRBJ2-1	TGTGCCAGTCCGGGACAGGGCGGAAATGAGCAGTTCTTC	CASPGQGGNEQFF
TRBV7-2	NA	NA	TRBJ1-2	TGTGCCAGCAGCTTAGCCGGGGGCGATGGCTACACCTTC	CASSLAGGDGYTF
TRBV19	NA	NA	TRBJ2-7	TGTGCCAGTAGTATCGTTGGAAGGGCGGGAACTTACGAGCAGTACTTC	CASSIVGRAGTYEQYF
TRBV7-2	TRBD2	NA	TRBJ2-7	TGTGCCAGCAGACCCCCGGGACTAGCGGGAGGGACTTCCTACGAGCAGTACTTC	CASRPPGLAGGTSYEQYF
TRBV6-5	NA	NA	TRBJ2-1	TGTGCCAGCCACGGACACGGAATTCATGAGCAGTTCTTC	CASHGHGIHEQFF
TRBV11-2	TRBD1	NA	TRBJ1-3	TGTGCCAGCAGCCCCGGACAGGTCGGAAACACCATATATTTT	CASSPGQVGNTIYF
TRBV28	NA	NA	TRBJ1-6	TGTGCCAGCAGTAAACAAAATTCACCCCTCCACTTT	CASSKQNSPLHF
TRBV9	TRBD1	NA	TRBJ1-2	TGTGCCAGCAGCGTGTCAGGGGGTGGAGGCTACACCTTC	CASSVSGGGGYTF
TRBV5-1	NA	NA	TRBJ2-2	TGCGCCAGCAGCCTAACTGGGGGGATCGGGGAGCTGTTTTTT	CASSLTGGIGELFF
TRBV7-9	TRBD1	NA	TRBJ2-5	TGTGCCAGCAGCTCCATAGACAGGGAACAAGAGACCCAGTACTTC	CASSSIDREQETQYF
TRBV7-2	NA	NA	TRBJ1-2	TGTGCCAGCAGCTTAGTCGTCGGGGGGCGGAGGGGCTACACCTTC	CASSLVVGGRRGYTF
TRBV9	NA	NA	TRBJ2-5	TGTGCCAGCGGGGCCCTGGATGGAGAGACCCAGTACTTC	CASGALDGETQYF
TRBV6-1	NA	NA	TRBJ2-7	TGTGCCAGCAGTGATCGAAACGAGCAGTACTTC	CASSDRNEQYF
TRBV27	NA	NA	TRBJ1-1	TGTGCCAGCAGTTCCCCGACAGGTTGGACTGAAGCTTTCTTT	CASSSPTGWTEAFF
TRBV30	TRBD2	NA	TRBJ2-5	TGTGCCTTTCAATGGCCTGGCGGGAGAGAGACCCAGTACTTC	CAFQWPGGRETQYF
TRBV4-3	TRBD1	NA	TRBJ1-5	TGCGCCAGCAGCCAAGATATAATGGAGGGGGCCATCAATCAGCCCCAGCATTTT	CASSQDIMEGAINQPQHF
TRBV27	NA	NA	TRBJ1-5	TGTGCCAGCAGTTTACAAGGCCTTAGCAATCAGCCCCAGCATTTT	CASSLQGLSNQPQHF
TRBV5-6	NA	NA	TRBJ1-1	TGTGCCAGCAGCTTGGGAGTCATCCGGGACACTGAAGCTTTCTTT	CASSLGVIRDTEAFF
TRBV28	NA	NA	TRBJ1-5	TGTGCCAGCGGCATCGCCGGCGGGGCGCATCAGCCCCAGCATTTT	CASGIAGGAHQPQHF
TRBV27	TRBD2	once	TRBJ2-1	TGTGCCAGCAGTTTGTCTAGCGGGAACCCCGATGAGCAGTTCTTC	CASSLSSGNPDEQFF
TRBV4-1	NA	NA	TRBJ1-5	TGCGCCAGCAGCCAAGACCCGGTGAATCAGCCCCAGCATTTT	CASSQDPVNQPQHF
TRBV28	NA	once	TRBJ2-1	TGTGCCAGCAGTCAGATCAATGAGCAGTTCTTC	CASSQINEQFF
TRBV6-1	TRBD1	NA	TRBJ2-7	TGTGCCAGCAGCGACACGGGACAGGGTCACGAGCAGTACTTC	CASSDTGQGHEQYF
TRBV18	TRBD2	NA	TRBJ2-3	TGTGCCAGCTCACCAAGCGGGAGGAAGCCCACAGATACGCAGTATTTT	CASSPSGRKPTDTQYF
TRBV2	TRBD1	NA	TRBJ2-2	TGTGCCAGCAGTACTAGACAGGGGAACACCGGGGAGCTGTTTTTT	CASSTRQGNTGELFF
TRBV4-2	TRBD2	NA	TRBJ2-5	TGTGCCAGCAGCCAAGAGACTAGCGGGGGCGTAAACGTGGAGACCCAGTACTTC	CASSQETSGGVNVETQYF
TRBV23-1	NA	NA	TRBJ2-2	TGCGCCAGCGATGACACCGGGGAGCTGTTTTTT	CASDDTGELFF